This TCR beta chain was sequenced for a study of blood T cells in healthy people across ages. Each individual donor underwent a draw of around 9.8 milliliters of peripheral blood. The ends were cut back, 5 bases at V and 10 bases at J, with 14 bases in the middle. The CDR3 has 12 residues. CDR1 is MGHDK, CDR2 SYGVNS, per germline. PCR was performed a second time for roughly 7 to 12 cycles using a sample-barcoded 5' primer and a J-beta primer mix. Carrying 12 random nucleotides, a template-switch adaptor labeled each individual cDNA molecule. TCRdb reprocessed the 5' RACE reads with MiXCR, giving one entry per CDR3 protein. The repertoire holds 650,000 to 800,000 distinct CDR3 sequences, under 65% seen once, with roughly 14% in the top ten.

The gene calls are TRBV25-1 and TRBJ1-2; TRBD1 might be the D (5 bases). Material for sequencing was blood. The receptor was derived from a woman at least 80 years old in good health. CDR3 sequence: CASSKDGHSYTF. Here the CDR3 DNA reads TGTGCCAGCAGTAAAGATGGACATTCCTACACCTTC.